These 10 T cell receptor beta chains were sequenced from one sample in a study of beta chain features in type 1 diabetes. General study findings and limits: Type 1 diabetes patients had moderately but significantly shorter TCRB CDR3s in all four CD4+ subsets.

As every portion of the isolated RNA was reverse transcribed, the sequencing read expressed TCRB transcripts. Only in-frame clones appear in the TCRdb table, and some are missing; sequencing was by immunoSEQ multiplex PCR. The sample yields under 20,000 clones, around two thirds seen once. Their recognized antigens are unknown. The specimen sequenced was Tregs from blood. The receptor set was obtained from a man under 40 with type 1 diabetes.

The chain employs TRBV7-8 and TRBJ2-7; D is unresolved. The CDR3 runs 12 residues. CDR1 is SGHVS, CDR2 FQNEAQ, per germline. Trimming stripped 3 bases from V and 5 bases from J, with 8 bases between. The CDR3 nucleotides are TGTGCCAGCAGCTTGATCAGTAACGAGCAGTACTTC. It translates to CASSLISNEQYF.

The chain joins TRBV5-1 to TRBJ2-5; no clear D gene. The CDR3 is made up of 14 amino acids. Deletions cut 0 bases from V and 4 bases from J, with 10 bases between. The germline V gene encodes CDR1 SGHRS and CDR2 YFSETQ. The CDR3 is CASSLAARAETQYF. The CDR3 coding sequence is TGCGCCAGCAGCTTGGCCGCTAGAGCAGAGACCCAGTACTTC.

The rearrangement joins TRBV9 to TRBJ2-7; TRBD2 matches 7 bases. This CDR3 has 12 residues. J was trimmed by 9 bases and V by 2 bases; bases with no gene match: 5. Looked up from germline, CDR1 is SGDLS and CDR2 is YYNGEE. CDR3 region: CASSVFGGMQYF. The CDR3 nucleotides are TGTGCCAGCAGCGTTTTCGGGGGGATGCAGTACTTC.

This rearrangement joins TRBV19 to TRBJ2-5, with 9 bases identical to TRBD1. Germline V gene sequence: CDR1 LNHDA, CDR2 SQIVND (reference sequence). V shed 4 bases and J 4 bases; nucleotides not matched to a gene: 7. The CDR3 loop spans 15 amino acids. The DNA for the CDR3 is TGTGCCAGTAGTAGGGGGACAGGGCTCTCAGAGACCCAGTACTTC. It encodes CASSRGTGLSETQYF.

This clone was seen only once. The chain combines TRBV19 with TRBJ2-6, with 9 positions matching TRBD1. V lost 4 bases to trimming and J lost 5 bases; unmatched junction nucleotides: 3. CDR3 length equals 15 residues. Germline CDR1 and CDR2: LNHDA and SQIVND (reference sequence). The CDR3 DNA reads TGTGCCAGTAGTACCGGACAGGGGTGGGCCAACGTCCTGACTTTC. Its translation is CASSTGQGWANVLTF.

V usage is TRBV20-1 and J usage is TRBJ1-1; no definite D call. Trimming cost V 3 bases and J 5 bases, with 7 bases left between them. Germline CDR1 reads DFQATT; CDR2 reads SNEGSKA (reference sequence). This CDR3 comprises 11 residues. The CDR3 protein is CSASRRTEAFF. The CDR3 DNA reads TGCAGTGCTAGTCGGAGGACTGAAGCTTTCTTT.

The genes are TRBV5-1 and TRBJ1-4; no reliable D call. Germline lookup yields CDR1 SGHRS and CDR2 YFSETQ. V was trimmed by 0 bases and J by 6 bases, leaving 12 bases between them. The CDR3 loop spans 15 amino acids. The CDR3 DNA follows: TGCGCCAGCAGCTTGGCCGGACGGAGGGATGAAAAACTGTTTTTT. This encodes CASSLAGRRDEKLFF. Drawing the rest from reference TRBV5-1 and TRBJ1-4, the complete variable domain is KAGVTQTPRYLIKTRGQQVTLSCSPISGHRSVSWYQQTPGQGLQFLFEYFSETQRNKGNFPGRFSGRQFSNSRSEMNVSTLELGDSALYLCASSLAGRRDEKLFFGSGTQLSVL.

The V call is TRBV7-9, the J call TRBJ1-1; TRBD1 agrees at 7 bases. The V gene end was trimmed by 6 bases and the J gene end by 1 base; junction bases not matched to a gene: 8. This CDR3 has 15 amino acids. The germline V gene has CDR1 SEHNR and CDR2 FQNEAQ (reference sequence). The CDR3 spells CASRNNRGGNTEAFF. The CDR3 DNA sequence: TGTGCCAGCAGGAATAACAGGGGAGGGAACACTGAAGCTTTCTTT.

Note on this clone: At one end, the junction sequence differs from germline, possibly due to a read error. The rearrangement joins TRBV6-5 to TRBJ2-7; 10 nucleotides match TRBD1. This CDR3 has 13 residues. Germline CDR1 MNHEY, CDR2 SVGAGI. The CDR3 sequence is CASSRQGAGERYF. The CDR3 coding sequence is TGTGCCAGCAGTCGACAGGGGGCTGGCGAGCGGTACTTC.

The rearrangement uses TRBV19 and TRBJ2-7; 8 positions match TRBD1. Germline V gene lookup returns CDR1 LNHDA and CDR2 SQIVND (reference sequence). Germline trimming cut 5 bases from V and 6 bases from J; bases unmatched to any gene: 9. The CDR3 is made up of 14 amino acids. CDR3 DNA sequence: TGTGCCAGTAGTCCACGGACAGGGTATCTCGAGCAGTACTTC. This sequence encodes CASSPRTGYLEQYF.